This T cell receptor (beta chain) derives from a study of blood T cell repertoires in COVID-19. On the study more broadly: The study drew acute and convalescent COVID-19 samples from the United States, Italy and Spain.

The germline V gene encodes CDR1 DFQATT and CDR2 SNEGSKA (reference sequence). The CDR3 has 14 residues. Unmatched junction bases numbered 6, after V lost 3 bases and J lost 6 bases. Repertoires were generated with immunoSEQ multiplex PCR, while TCRdb's copy carries only in-frame clones and drops some. This repertoire shows 180,000 or so clones, over 75% found once; its top ten account for roughly 9.7%. This TCR was recovered from a human donor with active or convalescent COVID-19. The donor label of this sample is uncertain. Sequencing was performed on peripheral blood. J is TRBJ2-2 and V is TRBV20-1; TRBD2 agrees at 8 bases. CDR3 amino acids: CSASPRGGAGELFF. In nucleotides, the CDR3 is TGCAGTGCTAGTCCCCGGGGGGGTGCCGGGGAGCTGTTTTTT.